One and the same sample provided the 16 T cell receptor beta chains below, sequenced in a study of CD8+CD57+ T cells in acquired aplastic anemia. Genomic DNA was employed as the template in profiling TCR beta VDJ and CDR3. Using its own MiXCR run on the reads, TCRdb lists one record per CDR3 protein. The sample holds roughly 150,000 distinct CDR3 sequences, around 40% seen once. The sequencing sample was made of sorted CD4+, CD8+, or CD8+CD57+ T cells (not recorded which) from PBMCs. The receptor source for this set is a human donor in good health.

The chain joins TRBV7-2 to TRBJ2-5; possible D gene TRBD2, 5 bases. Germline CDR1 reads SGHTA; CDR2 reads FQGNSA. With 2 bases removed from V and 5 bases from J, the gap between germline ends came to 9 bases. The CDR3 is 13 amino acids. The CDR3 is CASSLSPGETQYF. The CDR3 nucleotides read TGTGCCAGCAGCTTAAGTCCGGGGGAGACCCAGTACTTC.

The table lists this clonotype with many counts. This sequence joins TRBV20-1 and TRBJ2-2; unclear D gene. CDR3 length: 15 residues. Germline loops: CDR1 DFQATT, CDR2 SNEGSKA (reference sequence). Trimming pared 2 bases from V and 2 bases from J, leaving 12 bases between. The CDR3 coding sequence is TGCAGTGCTAGAAGGCAACCCCTTAACACCGGGGAGCTGTTTTTT. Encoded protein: CSARRQPLNTGELFF.

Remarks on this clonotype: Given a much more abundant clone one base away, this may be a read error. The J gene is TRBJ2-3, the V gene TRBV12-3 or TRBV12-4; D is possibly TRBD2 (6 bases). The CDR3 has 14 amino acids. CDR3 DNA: TGTGCCAGCAGTTTTGGGGGGAACACAGATAGGCAGTATTTT. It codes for CASSFGGNTDRQYF.

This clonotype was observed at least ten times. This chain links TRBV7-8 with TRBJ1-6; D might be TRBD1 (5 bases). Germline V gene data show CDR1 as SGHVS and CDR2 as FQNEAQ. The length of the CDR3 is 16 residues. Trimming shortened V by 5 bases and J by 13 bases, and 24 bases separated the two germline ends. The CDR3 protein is CASSVVGRSGGSPLHF. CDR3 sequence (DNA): TGTGCCAGCAGCGTGGTAGGGCGGAGCGGGGGGTCGCCCCTCCACTTT.

In DNA, the CDR3 is TGCAGTGCTCGGTGGGGGGCGAGGATCCATGAGCAGTTCTTC. Residues: CSARWGARIHEQFF. V is TRBV20-1 and J is TRBJ2-1; the D gene could be TRBD1 or TRBD2 (6 bases each). Trimming took 5 bases from V and 8 from J, leaving 19 bases between them. There are 14 residues in the CDR3. Germline lookup yields CDR1 DFQATT and CDR2 SNEGSKA (reference sequence).

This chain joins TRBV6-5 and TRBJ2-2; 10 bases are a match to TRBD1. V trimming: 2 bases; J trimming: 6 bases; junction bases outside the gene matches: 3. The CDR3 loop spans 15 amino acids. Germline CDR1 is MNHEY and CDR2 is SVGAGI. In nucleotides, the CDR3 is TGTGCCAGCAGTTACGGACAGGGGGTATCCGGGGAGCTGTTTTTT. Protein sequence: CASSYGQGVSGELFF.

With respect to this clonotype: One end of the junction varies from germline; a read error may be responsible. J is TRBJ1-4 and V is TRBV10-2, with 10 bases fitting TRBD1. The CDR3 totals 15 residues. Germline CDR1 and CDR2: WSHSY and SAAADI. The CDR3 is CASSEGTGESEELFF. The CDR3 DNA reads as TGCGCCAGTAGTGAGGGGACAGGGGAATCGGAAGAACTGTTTTTT.

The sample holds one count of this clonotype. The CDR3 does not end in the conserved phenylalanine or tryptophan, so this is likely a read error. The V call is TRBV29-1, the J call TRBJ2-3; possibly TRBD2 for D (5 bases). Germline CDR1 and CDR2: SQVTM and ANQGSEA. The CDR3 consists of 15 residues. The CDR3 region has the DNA TGCAGCGCCGAAAGGTTTGGAGCTAGCACAGATATGCAGTATTCT. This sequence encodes CSAERFGASTDMQYS.

The DNA of the CDR3 is TGTGCCACCAGTGAGGGGGGTTGGTACCCCAATCAGCCCCAGCATTTT. It is translated as CATSEGGWYPNQPQHF. This sequence joins TRBV24-1 and TRBJ1-5, with D perhaps TRBD1 (5 bases). V dropped 4 bases and J dropped 3 bases, with 15 bases sitting between them. There are 16 residues in the CDR3. Germline V CDR1 and CDR2: KGHDR, SFDVKD.

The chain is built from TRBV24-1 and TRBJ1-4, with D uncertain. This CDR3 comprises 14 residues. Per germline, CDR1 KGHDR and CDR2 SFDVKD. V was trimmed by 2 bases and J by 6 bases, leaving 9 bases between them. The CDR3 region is CATSDSGSDEKLFF. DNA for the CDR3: TGTGCCACCAGTGATTCGGGATCTGATGAAAAACTGTTTTTT.

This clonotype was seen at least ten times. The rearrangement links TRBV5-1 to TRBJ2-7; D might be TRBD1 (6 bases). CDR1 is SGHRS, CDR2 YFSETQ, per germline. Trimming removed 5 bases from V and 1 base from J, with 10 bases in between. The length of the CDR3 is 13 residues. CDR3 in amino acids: CASSITGSYEQYF. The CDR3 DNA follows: TGCGCCAGCAGTATCACAGGGTCCTACGAGCAGTACTTC.

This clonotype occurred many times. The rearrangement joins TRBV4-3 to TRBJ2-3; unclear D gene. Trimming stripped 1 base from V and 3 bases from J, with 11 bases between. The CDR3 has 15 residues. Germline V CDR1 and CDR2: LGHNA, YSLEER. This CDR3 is CASSQASGGTDTQYF. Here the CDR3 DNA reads TGCGCCAGCAGCCAAGCGAGTGGTGGTACAGATACGCAGTATTTT.

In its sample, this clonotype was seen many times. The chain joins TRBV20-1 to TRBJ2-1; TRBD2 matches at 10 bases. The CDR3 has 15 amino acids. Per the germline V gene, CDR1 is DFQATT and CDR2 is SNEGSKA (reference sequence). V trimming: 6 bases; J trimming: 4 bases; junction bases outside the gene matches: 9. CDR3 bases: TGCAGTGCCCCAGCGCCGGGACTAGCGTACAATGAGCAGTTCTTC. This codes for CSAPAPGLAYNEQFF.

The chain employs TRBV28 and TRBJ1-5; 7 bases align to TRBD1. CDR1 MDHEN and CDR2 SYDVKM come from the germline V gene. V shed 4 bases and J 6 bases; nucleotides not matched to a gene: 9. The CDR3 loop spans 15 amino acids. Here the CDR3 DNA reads TGTGCCAGCAGTTCCTTGACAGGGAAGGGTCAGCCCCAGCATTTT. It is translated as CASSSLTGKGQPQHF. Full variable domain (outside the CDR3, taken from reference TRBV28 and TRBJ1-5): DVKVTQSSRYLVKRTGEKVFLECVQDMDHENMFWYRQDPGLGLRLIYFSYDVKMKEKGDIPEGYSVSREKKERFSLILESASTNQTSMYLCASSSLTGKGQPQHFGDGTRLSIL.

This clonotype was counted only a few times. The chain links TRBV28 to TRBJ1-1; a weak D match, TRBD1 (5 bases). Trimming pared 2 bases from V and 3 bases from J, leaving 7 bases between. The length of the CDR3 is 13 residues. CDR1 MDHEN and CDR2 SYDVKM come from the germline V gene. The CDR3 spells CASSLARDTEAFF. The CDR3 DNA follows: TGTGCCAGCAGTTTAGCCAGGGACACTGAAGCTTTCTTT.

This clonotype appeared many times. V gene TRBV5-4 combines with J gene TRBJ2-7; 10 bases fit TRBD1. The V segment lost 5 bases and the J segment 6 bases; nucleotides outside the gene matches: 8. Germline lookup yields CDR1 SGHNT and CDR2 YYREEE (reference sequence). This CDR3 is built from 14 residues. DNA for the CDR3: TGTGCCAGCAGTAAGGGACAGGGGTCCCTCGAGCAGTACTTC. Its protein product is CASSKGQGSLEQYF.